One sample yielded the 27 T cell receptor beta chains listed below, sequenced in a study of blood T cells in healthy people across ages. Primed by a sample-barcoded 5' primer and a J-beta primer mix, a second PCR proceeded for roughly 6 to 12 cycles. MiXCR, applied by TCRdb to the 5' RACE reads, yields one record per CDR3 protein. The profile shows about 800,000 distinct CDR3 sequences, approximately 25% of them singletons. The same sample was also studied in work on T cells of mothers and their children.

Sequencing input: blood. These receptors all come from a boy between 10 and 17 years old in good health.

This clonotype was seen a few times. The J gene is TRBJ2-2, the V gene TRBV7-9; TRBD2 might be the D (5 bases). The V end was cut by 8 bases, the J end by 6 bases, with 25 bases between. The CDR3 extends over 17 amino acids. Germline lookup yields CDR1 SEHNR and CDR2 FQNEAQ (reference sequence). This chain's CDR3 is CASRSTSLGVDPGELFF. In DNA form, the CDR3 reads TGTGCCAGCCGCAGCACTAGTCTTGGGGTTGATCCCGGGGAGCTGTTTTTT.

In this sample, this clonotype turned up a few times. The J gene is TRBJ2-7, the V gene TRBV28, with 8 bases fitting TRBD2. V was clipped by 7 bases and J by 2 bases; unmatched bases: 13. The CDR3 extends over 16 amino acids. Germline loops: CDR1 MDHEN, CDR2 SYDVKM. CDR3 sequence: CASTRGLAGPTYEQYF. In DNA form, the CDR3 reads TGTGCCAGCACCAGAGGGCTAGCGGGTCCAACCTACGAGCAGTACTTC.

A few counts support this clonotype. The chain carries TRBV6-6 and TRBJ2-5; no firm D call. In germline, CDR1 is MNHNY, CDR2 SVGAGI (reference sequence). The CDR3 is 13 amino acids. Trimming shortened V by 5 bases and J by 2 bases, and 9 bases separated the two germline ends. Written as DNA, the CDR3 is TGTGCCAGCAGTAAACTGAGGCAAGAGACCCAGTACTTC. This encodes CASSKLRQETQYF.

This clonotype was counted a few times. This rearrangement joins TRBV7-3 to TRBJ1-2; possibly TRBD1 for D (6 bases). Germline-derived CDR1 and CDR2 are SGHTA and FQGTGA. This CDR3 has 12 residues. V was shortened by 3 bases and J by 7 bases, with 9 bases between the two germline ends. The DNA for the CDR3 is TGTGCCAGCAGCTTGGCAGGGGTTGGCTACACCTTC. The encoded protein is CASSLAGVGYTF.

The chain joins TRBV5-5 to TRBJ1-1; 8 bases match TRBD1. Trimming cost V 5 bases and J 3 bases; bases outside gene matches: 9. Germline CDR1 is SGHKS and CDR2 is YYEKEE (reference sequence). This CDR3 has 15 residues. In DNA form, the CDR3 reads TGTGCCAGCAGTGGACAGGGTATGGTTCACACTGAAGCTTTCTTT. Protein product: CASSGQGMVHTEAFF.

The table lists this clonotype with a few counts. The chain recombines TRBV29-1 with TRBJ2-3; tentatively, D is TRBD2 (5 bases). The CDR3 spans 13 residues. V lost 6 bases and J 5 bases, leaving 15 bases between the germline ends. Per the germline V gene, CDR1 is SQVTM and CDR2 is ANQGSEA. As DNA, the CDR3 is TGCAGCGTACAGAGCCCAGCGGAAGATACGCAGTATTTT. This translates into CSVQSPAEDTQYF.

In this sample, this clonotype turned up a few times. This sequence joins TRBV7-3 and TRBJ1-5; no firm D call. V lost 3 bases, J lost 5 bases, and 8 bases lay in between. The germline V gene has CDR1 SGHTA and CDR2 FQGTGA. The CDR3 consists of 13 residues. This chain's CDR3 is CASSFLTHQPQHF. CDR3 DNA sequence: TGTGCCAGCAGCTTCCTGACCCATCAGCCCCAGCATTTT. Using reference TRBV7-3 and TRBJ1-5 for the parts outside the CDR3, the full variable domain is GAGVSQTPSNKVTEKGKYVELRCDPISGHTALYWYRQSLGQGPEFLIYFQGTGAADDSGLPNDRFFAVRPEGSVSTLKIQRTERGDSAVYLCASSFLTHQPQHFGDGTRLSIL.

The chain is built from TRBV29-1 and TRBJ2-7, with a possible D match to TRBD2 (5 bases). Between the trimmed V and J ends, which lost 0 bases and 3 bases, there was a span of 9 bases. The V gene's germline CDR1 is SQVTM and CDR2 ANQGSEA. The CDR3 runs to 13 residues. The CDR3 DNA reads TGCAGCGTTGAAGAAGGAGACTACTACGAGCAGTACTTC. This encodes CSVEEGDYYEQYF.

V and J are TRBV6-6 and TRBJ1-1; D gene uncertain. The V end lost 5 bases, the J end lost 1 base, and 14 bases lay between the germline ends. Germline CDR1 reads MNHNY; CDR2 reads SVGAGI (reference sequence). The CDR3 runs 15 residues. The CDR3: CASSSIGDGNTEAFF. The CDR3 nucleotides are TGTGCCAGCAGTAGTATTGGGGATGGGAACACTGAAGCTTTCTTT.

This clonotype was recorded a few times. The chain joins TRBV6-5 to TRBJ1-4; D gene unclear. CDR1 is MNHEY, CDR2 SVGAGI, per germline. Trimming stripped 3 bases from V and 8 bases from J, with 16 bases between. The CDR3 spans 15 residues. The CDR3 reads CASSYSVVLLEKLFF. The DNA of the CDR3 is TGTGCCAGCAGTTATAGTGTGGTCCTGCTCGAAAAACTGTTTTTT.

CDR3 sequence: CASSAFPGTSGRADEQFF. The CDR3 nucleotides read TGCGCCAGCAGCGCCTTCCCCGGGACTAGCGGGAGGGCCGATGAGCAGTTCTTC. The chain couples TRBV5-1 to TRBJ2-5, with 16 bases matching TRBD2. TRBJ2-1 explains the end of the DNA better; the J call may be wrong. The germline CDR1 and CDR2 sequences are SGHRS and YFSETQ. This CDR3 is 18 amino acids long.

The chain links TRBV29-1 to TRBJ2-2; no firm D call. CDR3 size: 12 residues. Germline CDR1 reads SQVTM; CDR2 reads ANQGSEA. V lost 4 bases and J lost 2, with 5 bases in between. This chain's CDR3 is CSVGKNTGELFF. The DNA of the CDR3 is TGCAGCGTTGGTAAAAACACCGGGGAGCTGTTTTTT.

V is TRBV20-1 and J is TRBJ1-5; tentative D call: TRBD1 (5 bases). Trimming left V 3 bases short and J 0 bases short, with 12 bases between. Germline CDR1 and CDR2: DFQATT and SNEGSKA (reference sequence). The CDR3 contains 15 residues. CDR3 DNA sequence: TGCAGTGCTAGCAACAGACAGAGTAGCAATCAGCCCCAGCATTTT. It specifies CSASNRQSSNQPQHF.

V and J are TRBV6-5 and TRBJ1-1; D may be TRBD1 (5 bases). CDR1 MNHEY and CDR2 SVGAGI come from the germline V gene. This CDR3 spans 13 amino acids. V was clipped by 0 bases and J by 11 bases, with 13 bases between them. The CDR3 reads CASSYSKGTKAFF. Written as DNA, the CDR3 is TGTGCCAGCAGTTACTCGAAAGGGACTAAGGCTTTCTTT.

This clonotype appeared a few times. J is TRBJ1-2 and V is TRBV2; D is undetermined. Germline CDR1 reads SNHLY; CDR2 reads FYNNEI. This CDR3 is 13 amino acids long. Trimming took off 3 bases at V and 7 bases at J, with 12 bases between the two ends. CDR3 sequence (DNA): TGTGCCAGCAGTGAGAGGGCCCGTGGTGGCTACACCTTC. This codes for CASSERARGGYTF.

This clonotype showed up just a few times. This sequence joins TRBV5-1 and TRBJ2-5, with TRBD2 matching over 7 bases. TRBJ2-1 matches the DNA end more closely, so the J call is doubtful. Germline CDR1 and CDR2: SGHRS and YFSETQ. The CDR3 contains 16 residues. CDR3 nucleotide sequence: TGCGCCAGCAGCTTCTCTGGCGGGAGTGTCGGCAATGAGCAGTTCTTC. Protein product: CASSFSGGSVGNEQFF.

This rearrangement joins TRBV12-3 or TRBV12-4 to TRBJ2-3, with 7 bases identical to TRBD1. The CDR3 runs 12 residues. V dropped 8 bases and J dropped 5; count of bases not matched to a gene: 4. CDR3: CASEGGVDTQYF. CDR3 sequence (DNA): TGTGCCAGCGAAGGGGGCGTAGATACGCAGTATTTT.

This chain uses TRBV20-1 with TRBJ2-7, with D hard to call. The CDR3 is made up of 13 amino acids. V lost 5 bases, J lost 3 bases, and 14 bases lay in between. CDR1 is DFQATT and CDR2 is SNEGSKA in the germline V gene (reference sequence). The DNA for the CDR3 is TGCAGTGCTCCTGCGCGGCATGACTACGAGCAGTACTTC. Its translation is CSAPARHDYEQYF.

The sample holds many counts of this clonotype. The genes are TRBV6-6 and TRBJ1-4; tentative D call: TRBD1 (6 bases). V was trimmed by 7 bases and J by 5 bases, leaving 14 bases between them. The germline V gene has CDR1 MNHNY and CDR2 SVGAGI (reference sequence). The CDR3 sequence is 14 residues long. The CDR3, as DNA: TGTGCCAGCATTAATGGACAGACGAATGAAAAACTGTTTTTT. Residues: CASINGQTNEKLFF.

This clonotype was seen only a few times. The rearrangement links TRBV2 to TRBJ2-7, with 7 bases fitting TRBD2. Germline assignment: CDR1 SNHLY and CDR2 FYNNEI. The CDR3 contains 15 residues. V shed 6 bases, J shed 0 bases, and the junction held 8 bases outside the gene matches. As DNA, the CDR3 is TGTGCCAGCAGGCCAACTAGCGCGAGCTCCTACGAGCAGTACTTC. This codes for CASRPTSASSYEQYF.

The CDR3 protein is CASSLGRLDPNEQFF. CDR3 sequence (DNA): TGTGCCAGCAGCTTAGGCCGACTGGACCCAAATGAGCAGTTCTTC. V is TRBV13 and J is TRBJ2-1; unclear D gene. The V gene lost 0 bases and the J gene lost 7 bases, with 13 bases spanning the gap. The germline V gene encodes CDR1 PRHDT and CDR2 FYEKMQ (reference sequence). The CDR3 is made up of 15 amino acids.

At least ten counts were recorded for this clonotype. The gene calls are TRBV29-1 and TRBJ2-7; TRBD1 matches at 7 bases. The CDR3 is made up of 12 amino acids. Germline CDR1 and CDR2: SQVTM and ANQGSEA. V shed 6 bases, J shed 2 bases, and the junction held 4 bases outside the gene matches. The CDR3 region is CSVRQGAYEQYF. The CDR3 DNA reads as TGCAGCGTACGACAGGGAGCCTACGAGCAGTACTTC.

This clonotype was detected only a few times. J is TRBJ2-5 and V is TRBV4-2, with TRBD2 as a possible D gene (7 bases). The J call may be faulty, since TRBJ2-1 better matches the DNA end. There are 16 residues in the CDR3. From germline, CDR1 is LGHNA and CDR2 YNFKEQ. The CDR3 DNA is TGTGCCAGCAGCCCCACGTGGGCGGGGGCATACAATGAGCAGTTCTTC. It is translated as CASSPTWAGAYNEQFF.

This chain connects TRBV7-9 to TRBJ1-5, with a weak D call TRBD1 (6 bases). Trimming took 4 bases from V and 2 from J, leaving 12 bases between them. Germline CDR1 reads SEHNR; CDR2 reads FQNEAQ (reference sequence). The CDR3 loop spans 15 amino acids. DNA of the CDR3: TGTGCCAGCAGCTCACAGGGAACTGGCAATCAGCCCCAGCATTTT. This encodes CASSSQGTGNQPQHF. Together with reference TRBV7-9 and TRBJ1-5, the CDR3 gives the full variable domain: DTGVSQNPRHKITKRGQNVTFRCDPISEHNRLYWYRQTLGQGPEFLTYFQNEAQLEKSRLLSDRFSAERPKGSFSTLEIQRTEQGDSAMYLCASSSQGTGNQPQHFGDGTRLSIL.

This chain links TRBV7-9 with TRBJ1-1, with unresolved D. Germline-derived CDR1 and CDR2 are SEHNR and FQNEAQ (reference sequence). CDR3 length: 14 amino acids. V lost 0 bases, J lost 7 bases, and 12 bases lay in between. The CDR3 nucleotides are TGTGCCAGCAGCTTAGCAGCCCTGAGCTTTGAAGCTTTCTTT. Protein product: CASSLAALSFEAFF.

V gene TRBV20-1 combines with J gene TRBJ2-5; D call uncertain. Per the germline V gene, CDR1 is DFQATT and CDR2 is SNEGSKA (reference sequence). The CDR3 sequence is 12 residues long. Trimming shortened V by 4 bases and J by 0 bases, and 6 bases separated the two germline ends. CDR3 DNA sequence: TGCAGTGCTAATGGGAACCAAGAGACCCAGTACTTC. It specifies CSANGNQETQYF.

A few counts support this clonotype. V usage is TRBV7-3 and J usage is TRBJ2-3, with TRBD2 matching over 8 bases. V dropped 3 bases and J dropped 3; count of bases not matched to a gene: 11. The CDR3 covers 17 residues. Germline CDR1 is SGHTA and CDR2 is FQGTGA. The CDR3 protein is CASSLTPAGTSTDTQYF. Written as DNA, the CDR3 is TGTGCCAGCAGCTTGACGCCAGCGGGGACTAGTACAGATACGCAGTATTTT.